A single sample is the source of the 26 T cell receptor beta chains below, sequenced in a study of cytomegalovirus exposure and HLA in healthy donors. A multiplex PCR was run with 60 Vbeta primers and 13 Jbeta primers. The method was immunoSEQ multiplex PCR; TCRdb's version includes in-frame clones alone and lacks a portion of them. The sample records 90,000 to 120,000 clones, roughly 80% being singletons. The source material was PBMCs. Every receptor here comes from a man aged 25-40 years in good health and CMV-seronegative.

This clone was seen only once. The V and J genes are TRBV30 and TRBJ1-1, with a weak D call TRBD1 (5 bases). This CDR3 is 15 amino acids long. Trimming removed 3 bases at V and 5 bases at J, with 19 bases between. Germline loops: CDR1 GTSNPN, CDR2 SVGIG (reference sequence). The CDR3: CAWRVREPKGTEAFF. The CDR3 DNA sequence: TGTGCCTGGAGAGTCCGAGAGCCGAAGGGGACTGAAGCTTTCTTT.

V usage is TRBV6-1 and J usage is TRBJ1-4; 11 bases match TRBD1. This CDR3 is built from 15 residues. Trimming removed 3 bases from V and 7 bases from J; junction bases left unmatched: 4. Germline CDR1 reads MNHNS; CDR2 reads SASEGT. The CDR3 is CASSEGGTGGEKLFF. As DNA, the CDR3 is TGTGCCAGCAGTGAGGGGGGGACAGGGGGTGAAAAACTGTTTTTT.

Only a few counts were recorded for this clone. The V call is TRBV19, the J call TRBJ1-6, with D perhaps matching TRBD1 (6 bases). The V gene's germline CDR1 is LNHDA and CDR2 SQIVND (reference sequence). CDR3 length equals 15 residues. V was clipped by 8 bases and J by 7 bases, with 18 bases between them. The CDR3, as DNA: TGTGCCAGTGCCCCAAGTGGGGGCAAAAATTCACCCCTCCACTTT. Its translation is CASAPSGGKNSPLHF.

This clone was counted a single time. The chain couples TRBV9 to TRBJ1-1; D not resolved. The germline V and J ends were trimmed by 0 bases and 4 bases, with 13 bases remaining between them. This CDR3 has 15 residues. Germline V lookup: CDR1 SGDLS, CDR2 YYNGEE. The CDR3 sequence is CASSVDFKYGTEAFF. CDR3 coding DNA: TGTGCCAGCAGCGTAGATTTCAAGTACGGCACTGAAGCTTTCTTT.

The V and J genes are TRBV28 and TRBJ1-5, with D perhaps matching TRBD1 (5 bases). Germline V gene lookup returns CDR1 MDHEN and CDR2 SYDVKM. The length of the CDR3 is 15 residues. The V gene lost 2 bases and the J gene lost 2 bases, with 10 bases spanning the gap. CDR3 region: CASSLGGEGNQPQHF. The CDR3 DNA reads as TGTGCCAGCAGTTTAGGAGGGGAAGGCAATCAGCCCCAGCATTTT.

The chain has TRBV11-2 and TRBJ2-2; TRBD2 matches at 7 bases. Germline V gives CDR1 SGHAT, CDR2 FQNNGV. Trimming at V came to 1 base and at J to 11 bases, leaving 13 bases not matched to a gene. This CDR3 contains 16 residues. CDR3 bases: TGTGCCAGCAGCTTAGCCGCCGGGGGGACCCGTTACGAGCTGTTTTTT. Encoded protein: CASSLAAGGTRYELFF.

The CDR3 reads CASSLVGDFYGYTF. In nucleotides, the CDR3 is TGCGCCAGCAGCTTGGTCGGGGACTTCTATGGCTACACCTTC. The rearrangement links TRBV5-1 to TRBJ1-2, with D tentatively TRBD1 (5 bases). Trimming cost V 0 bases and J 4 bases, with 10 bases left between them. The CDR3 has 14 residues. CDR1 SGHRS and CDR2 YFSETQ come from the germline V gene.

This clone came up once. Other DNA variants within this sample encode the same CDR3. The chain is built from TRBV28 and TRBJ2-7; no clear D. There are 11 residues in the CDR3. V was shortened by 4 bases and J by 3 bases, with 4 bases between the two germline ends. Per germline, CDR1 MDHEN and CDR2 SYDVKM. This CDR3 is CASSSFYEQYF. The CDR3 DNA reads as TGTGCCAGCAGTTCCTTCTACGAGCAGTACTTC.

The chain has TRBV30 and TRBJ1-1, with no clear D. V lost 2 bases and J lost 1, with 5 bases in between. Germline CDR1 is GTSNPN and CDR2 is SVGIG (reference sequence). The CDR3 is 12 residues long. DNA of the CDR3: TGTGCCTGGAGTCGACAGAACACTGAAGCTTTCTTT. Its translation is CAWSRQNTEAFF.

The CDR3, as DNA: TGTGCCAGCAGCCAGAGAGGTGGGACAGATACGCAGTATTTT. It codes for CASSQRGGTDTQYF. The rearrangement links TRBV14 to TRBJ2-3; D remains ambiguous. V shed 3 bases and J shed 3 bases, with 10 bases lying between them. This CDR3 is 14 amino acids long. Germline CDR1 reads SGHDN; CDR2 reads FVKESK.

The rearrangement links TRBV4-2 to TRBJ2-3; TRBD2 matches 9 bases. V lost 0 bases, J lost 7 bases, and 14 bases stayed unmatched. The CDR3 is made up of 18 amino acids. Germline V gives CDR1 LGHNA, CDR2 YNFKEQ. This CDR3 is CASSQDSMRGGQIYTQYF. In DNA form, the CDR3 reads TGTGCCAGCAGCCAAGATTCGATGCGGGGGGGCCAAATATATACGCAGTATTTT.

This clone came up once. The chain links TRBV30 to TRBJ2-3, with 11 bases identical to TRBD2. V gave up 3 bases and J gave up 4 bases; unmatched junction bases: 15. Per the germline V gene, CDR1 is GTSNPN and CDR2 is SVGIG (reference sequence). This CDR3 contains 18 residues. DNA for the CDR3: TGTGCCTGGAGCGTCGGGCGTACTAGCGGGAGTGGGGCAGATACGCAGTATTTT. Its translation: CAWSVGRTSGSGADTQYF.

The chain uses TRBV6-6 and TRBJ2-7; 8 bases agree with TRBD2. V lost 6 bases, J lost 3 bases, and 10 bases stayed unmatched. CDR1 and CDR2 from the germline V gene are MNHNY and SVGAGI (reference sequence). This CDR3 has 15 amino acids. Here the CDR3 reads CASRDRTSIDYEQYF. CDR3 bases: TGTGCCAGCAGGGATAGGACTAGCATAGACTACGAGCAGTACTTC.

This clone was seen once. The rearrangement joins TRBV2 to TRBJ2-1; 9 bases are a match to TRBD2. Germline V gene sequence: CDR1 SNHLY, CDR2 FYNNEI. The CDR3 consists of 13 residues. J gave up 12 bases and V 10 bases, and 13 bases lay outside the gene matches. The CDR3 reads CATSPSLAGVQFF. The DNA of the CDR3 is TGTGCCACCTCACCCTCATTAGCGGGAGTGCAGTTCTTC.

The chain joins TRBV4-2 to TRBJ2-3, with TRBD2 matching over 9 bases. The CDR3 totals 15 residues. Germline V CDR1 and CDR2: LGHNA, YNFKEQ. V lost 1 base and J lost 6; bases outside the gene matches: 5. The DNA for the CDR3 is TGTGCCAGCAGCCAAGTTAGCGGGAGCGGTGATACGCAGTATTTT. Translated, it gives CASSQVSGSGDTQYF.

The chain employs TRBV5-1 and TRBJ1-3; unclear D gene. This CDR3 is built from 15 residues. Germline CDR1 SGHRS, CDR2 YFSETQ. V lost 0 bases to trimming and J lost 4 bases, with 11 bases between them. As DNA, the CDR3 is TGCGCCAGCAGCTTGGAGGGAGGAACCGGAAACACCATATATTTT. Protein product: CASSLEGGTGNTIYF.

This clone was counted between two and nine times. The chain links TRBV2 to TRBJ2-2; D is possibly TRBD1 (6 bases). The CDR3 is made up of 15 amino acids. Germline V CDR1 and CDR2: SNHLY, FYNNEI. V lost 3 bases and J 4 bases, leaving 12 bases between the germline ends. The CDR3 DNA is TGTGCCAGCAGTGACCCCCCAGGGGCCACCGGGGAGCTGTTTTTT. This codes for CASSDPPGATGELFF.

V usage is TRBV7-9 and J usage is TRBJ1-3, with unresolved D. The germline gives CDR1 SEHNR, CDR2 FQNEAQ (reference sequence). V was clipped by 5 bases and J by 3 bases, with 17 bases between them. The CDR3 is made up of 16 amino acids. This CDR3 is CASSPLTGSIGNTIYF. The DNA for the CDR3 is TGTGCCAGCAGCCCTTTGACGGGAAGCATTGGAAACACCATATATTTT.

The rearrangement links TRBV18 to TRBJ1-2; D is uncertain. The CDR3 consists of 13 residues. The germline V and J ends were trimmed by 2 bases and 2 bases, with 6 bases remaining between them. The V gene's germline CDR1 is KGHSH and CDR2 LQKENI. CDR3 nucleotide sequence: TGTGCCAGCTCACCAAGCCTCAACTATGGCTACACCTTC. This encodes CASSPSLNYGYTF.

This clone showed up just a few times. J is TRBJ1-3 and V is TRBV18; the D is unclear. Germline V gives CDR1 KGHSH, CDR2 LQKENI. The CDR3 spans 15 residues. Deletions cut 3 bases from V and 2 bases from J, with 11 bases between. The CDR3 DNA sequence: TGTGCCAGCTCACCCACTCGGGGAACTGGAAACACCATATATTTT. Translation gives CASSPTRGTGNTIYF.

The CDR3 here is CASSESPGMNTEAFF. The CDR3 bases are TGCGCCAGCAGTGAGTCTCCGGGGATGAACACTGAAGCTTTCTTT. This sequence joins TRBV10-1 and TRBJ1-1; D is undetermined. CDR1 WNHNN and CDR2 SYGVQD come from the germline V gene (reference sequence). V lost 0 bases to trimming and J lost 0 bases, with 8 bases between them. This CDR3 has 15 amino acids.

The chain couples TRBV4-2 to TRBJ2-3; TRBD1 agrees at 9 bases. This CDR3 spans 16 amino acids. Losses at the gene ends were 3 bases for V and 3 bases for J; bases not matched to a gene: 7. The germline gives CDR1 LGHNA, CDR2 YNFKEQ. The CDR3 is CASSHPAGQGTDTQYF. CDR3 coding DNA: TGTGCCAGCAGCCACCCCGCGGGACAGGGTACAGATACGCAGTATTTT.

This clone was detected only once. Sequence at one end of the junction differs from germline and may be a read error. The J gene is TRBJ2-7, the V gene TRBV7-9; TRBD2 is a possible D gene (6 bases). The CDR3 extends over 14 amino acids. Germline V lookup: CDR1 SEHNR, CDR2 FQNEAQ (reference sequence). The CDR3 bases are TGTGCCAGCAGCGGCGGGGCCCGCTCCCACGAGCAGTACTTC. This sequence encodes CASSGGARSHEQYF.

The rearrangement uses TRBV6-6 and TRBJ1-2; possibly TRBD1 for D (5 bases). This CDR3 spans 13 amino acids. The V gene lost 6 bases and the J gene lost 0 bases, with 8 bases spanning the gap. The germline V gene has CDR1 MNHNY and CDR2 SVGAGI (reference sequence). The CDR3: CASRSDTNYGYTF. CDR3 coding DNA: TGTGCCAGCAGATCGGACACTAACTATGGCTACACCTTC.

The rearrangement uses TRBV6-5 and TRBJ2-7; D perhaps matches TRBD2 (5 bases). Germline lookup yields CDR1 MNHEY and CDR2 SVGAGI. Trimming cost V 4 bases and J 0 bases, with 13 bases left between them. This CDR3 has 15 residues. The CDR3 sequence is CASSSRGQSSYEQYF. The CDR3 bases are TGTGCCAGCAGTTCGCGAGGGCAGAGCTCCTACGAGCAGTACTTC.

This clone was counted a single time. J is TRBJ2-3 and V is TRBV27; 13 nucleotides agree with TRBD2. The CDR3 sequence is 15 residues long. With V trimmed by 6 bases and J by 5 bases, 5 bases remained unmatched. The germline CDR1 and CDR2 sequences are MNHEY and SMNVEV (reference sequence). CDR3 in DNA: TGTGCCAGCAGCCTACTAGCGGGAGGGGTAGATACGCAGTATTTT. Protein: CASSLLAGGVDTQYF.